This T cell receptor beta chain is drawn from a study of T cell responses to AZD1222 COVID-19 vaccine (dated by TCRdb to about 2021). About the study as a whole: AZD1222 recipients with second doses at about 4 weeks or about 12 weeks were pooled, because spike-specific TCR depth and breadth did not differ between schedules. A total of approximately 250 trial participants underwent TCR sequencing, of whom 200 to 220 had received two doses of AZD1222 and around 25 had received two doses of the MenACWY control vaccine. Enrollment into the trials was organized by age into subgroups of 18-55, 56-69 and 70-plus years, and those subgroups contained about 150, 27 and 61 TCR-sequenced participants, respectively.

Points the paper makes about the study in general: Vaccine-associated CD4 TCRs spanned the whole spike protein, with dominant responses in regions 160-218 and 743-854. Participants were mostly white British, with more females than males. The authors suggested clonal diversity may have been underestimated. Reportedly, almost half of the unique spike-specific TCRs recognized epitopes lying outside the regions that are mutated in the B.1.351 and B.1.1.7 variants. Because no day 14 peak-response samples were available, the repertoires could be characterized only after the peak T cell response. Spike-specific TCR breadth and depth rose significantly after two AZD1222 doses compared with day 0 and with MenACWY recipients. In the small 56-69-year group, the increase in depth fell short of significance, most likely because of low power. Conclusions about previously exposed vaccinees are limited because only six or seven AZD1222 recipients were SARS-CoV-2 seropositive at baseline.

The sample's time point label, in plain terms: baseline before first vaccination. The vaccinee samples were drawn from two UK trials, COV001 and COV002, one of which was a single-blind randomized controlled phase 2/3 trial testing AZD1222 (ChAdOx1 nCoV-19) in healthy adults. For TCRbeta chain sequencing, PBMC samples were collected from trial participants at day 0 and at day 28 after the second dose. The CDR3 regions of human TCRbeta chains were analyzed by immunosequencing. Per the source publication's procedure: Repertoire TCRs were matched against a reference library of SARS-CoV-2-specific TCRs generated with the MIRA antigen-specificity platform. Breadth was defined as the fraction of unique TCRs that were SARS-CoV-2-associated. Depth was defined as the fraction of total T cells that were SARS-CoV-2-associated. Using the MIRA data, each spike-specific TCR was mapped to the spike region that the TCR reacts to and placed in a CD4 or CD8 class. Log10-transformed breadth and depth values were compared by one-way ANOVA with Sidak's multiple comparisons tests. The immuneACCESS repertoire file appears here via TCRdb, limited to in-frame rearrangements. These files lack a portion of the clones; in checked studies, under half of the deficit traces to unresolved V genes, and the cause of the others is not known. The V and J calls and clone size are taken from that table; D and trimming were inferred from the DNA. This sample comprises roughly 170,000 clones, 90% of them detected only once. Approximately 2.9% of the sample belongs to the ten largest clones.

CDR1 and CDR2 (LNHDA, SQIVND) derive from the germline V gene (reference sequence). Trimming at the junction amounts to 5 bases on V and 5 bases on J, and the germline ends lie 6 bases apart. Spanning cysteine to phenylalanine, the CDR3 consists of 11 amino acids. The read is trimmed to its CDR3 DNA, 33 bases read in frame from base 1. Of note for this clone: Which antigen it targets is not known. Per-base quality was not reported, and no clone a single base away is much larger than it.

This receptor was taken from an adult in good health. The specimen comprised peripheral blood, sampled on day 0 of AZD1222 vaccination. The V and J segments used are TRBV19 and TRBJ2-5; the D gene remains uncertain. The DNA sequence is as follows: TGTGCCAGTAGTTCCTCGGAGACCCAGTACTTC. This translates into CASSSSETQYF.